The 14 T cell receptor beta chains listed next were all sequenced from one sample in a study of T-cell reconstitution after alpha-beta-depleted transplantation in children. Unique molecular identifiers were used to barcode this TCRbeta library. TCRdb called the PCR reads again in MiXCR, with one record for every CDR3 protein. The table has a few hundred thousand distinct CDR3 sequences, less than 15% seen once. The material was PBMCs, obtained from the stem cell graft. All receptors come from a human donor who donated a stem cell graft to a child with Fanconi anemia.

The rearrangement uses TRBV10-3 and TRBJ1-1; D unresolved. The length of the CDR3 is 13 residues. Germline assignment: CDR1 ENHRY and CDR2 SYGVKD. Trimming took off 10 bases at V and 0 bases at J, with 12 bases between the two ends. DNA of the CDR3: TGTGCCACTTCCCGGGATTTGAACACTGAAGCTTTCTTT. Amino acid sequence: CATSRDLNTEAFF.

This clonotype was observed a handful of times. The rearrangement uses TRBV20-1 and TRBJ2-3; 14 bases are a match to TRBD2. This CDR3 spans 17 amino acids. After removal of 2 bases from V and 3 bases from J, the junction contained 7 bases not matched to a gene. Germline V gives CDR1 DFQATT, CDR2 SNEGSKA (reference sequence). CDR3: CSARSSWTSGGTDTQYF. DNA of the CDR3: TGCAGTGCTAGATCCTCCTGGACTAGCGGGGGGACAGATACGCAGTATTTT.

This clonotype came up many times. This chain connects TRBV20-1 to TRBJ2-1; perhaps TRBD1 as D (6 bases). The length of the CDR3 is 13 residues. Trimming stripped 4 bases from V and 0 bases from J, with 7 bases between. The germline CDR1 and CDR2 sequences are DFQATT and SNEGSKA (reference sequence). CDR3: CSATRGSYNEQFF. DNA of the CDR3: TGCAGTGCTACCAGGGGCTCCTACAATGAGCAGTTCTTC.

This clonotype has at least ten counts. The chain links TRBV20-1 to TRBJ2-7; 9 bases line up with TRBD1. Germline V gene data show CDR1 as DFQATT and CDR2 as SNEGSKA (reference sequence). CDR3 length equals 14 residues. The V and J ends lost 5 bases and 3 bases, in that order; junction bases with no gene match: 8. The CDR3 region has the DNA TGCAGTGCTTCCCGGACAGGGGAGATCTACGAGCAGTACGTC. Amino acid sequence: CSASRTGEIYEQYV.

The chain combines TRBV6-5 with TRBJ1-1; TRBD1 is a possible D gene (5 bases). Germline CDR1 reads MNHEY; CDR2 reads SVGAGI. The CDR3 consists of 17 residues. Trimming shortened V by 4 bases and J by 0 bases, and 18 bases separated the two germline ends. The CDR3 sequence is CASSSSLGAVMNTEAFF. The CDR3 nucleotides read TGTGCCAGCAGTTCCTCCCTCGGGGCCGTGATGAACACTGAAGCTTTCTTT.

This clonotype has only a few counts. The gene calls are TRBV9 and TRBJ1-5, with TRBD1 identical over 7 bases. Germline CDR1 reads SGDLS; CDR2 reads YYNGEE. This CDR3 has 14 amino acids. With V trimmed by 3 bases and J by 3 bases, 3 bases remained unmatched. The CDR3 DNA sequence: TGTGCCAGCAGCGGAGGACAGGACAATCAGCCCCAGCATTTT. It yields the protein CASSGGQDNQPQHF.

The J gene is TRBJ2-5, the V gene TRBV29-1; 7 bases match TRBD1. Germline trimming cut 3 bases from V and 4 bases from J; bases unmatched to any gene: 2. Looked up from germline, CDR1 is SQVTM and CDR2 is ANQGSEA. There are 12 residues in the CDR3. Here the CDR3 DNA reads TGCAGCGTTGAGACAGGGAGAGAGACCCAGTACTTC. Translating it yields CSVETGRETQYF.

This clonotype has a count of ten or more. This chain joins TRBV15 and TRBJ1-5; 9 bases fit TRBD1. V lost 1 base, J lost 5 bases, and 3 bases stayed unmatched. The germline V gene encodes CDR1 LNHNV and CDR2 YYDKDF (reference sequence). The CDR3 runs 15 residues. The CDR3 sequence: CATSRAGTGHQPQHF. In nucleotides, the CDR3 is TGTGCCACCAGCAGAGCCGGGACAGGGCATCAGCCCCAGCATTTT.

The V gene is TRBV7-9, the J gene TRBJ1-1; the D gene is possibly TRBD1 (5 bases). The germline V gene has CDR1 SEHNR and CDR2 FQNEAQ (reference sequence). Trimming left V 3 bases short and J 3 bases short, with 8 bases between. This CDR3 contains 13 residues. CDR3 sequence reads: CASSFIRDTEAFF. CDR3 nucleotide sequence: TGTGCCAGCAGCTTTATCAGGGACACTGAAGCTTTCTTT.

The CDR3 region is CASSLAGGSRPQHF. CDR3 DNA sequence: TGTGCCAGCAGCTTAGCTGGGGGGTCCCGGCCCCAGCATTTT. J is TRBJ1-5 and V is TRBV7-2, with D perhaps matching TRBD1 (5 bases). The length of the CDR3 is 14 residues. Trimming took 0 bases from V and 9 from J, leaving 12 bases between them. Per germline, CDR1 SGHTA and CDR2 FQGNSA.

This clonotype was picked up many times. This chain links TRBV10-3 with TRBJ2-7, with a possible D match to TRBD1 (5 bases). The germline gives CDR1 ENHRY, CDR2 SYGVKD. This CDR3 comprises 12 residues. Trimming removed 0 bases from V and 5 bases from J, with 5 bases in between. The CDR3 protein is CAISESGDEQYV. CDR3 DNA sequence: TGTGCCATCAGTGAGTCAGGGGACGAGCAGTACGTC.

V gene TRBV12-3 or TRBV12-4 combines with J gene TRBJ1-2, with a weak D call TRBD1 (5 bases). Trimming removed 3 bases at V and 2 bases at J, with 7 bases between. CDR3 size: 13 residues. In DNA form, the CDR3 reads TGTGCCAGCAGTTTCAAGGGGAACTATGGCTACACCTTC. Translation: CASSFKGNYGYTF.

This clonotype has only a few counts. The rearrangement joins TRBV2 to TRBJ1-5; the D gene is possibly TRBD1 (5 bases). Germline CDR1 SNHLY, CDR2 FYNNEI. This CDR3 region has 13 residues. The V end lost 5 bases, the J end lost 5 bases, and 10 bases lay between the germline ends. The CDR3 DNA follows: TGTGCCAGCAGTTACGACAGAGATCAGCCCCAGCATTTT. Protein product: CASSYDRDQPQHF.

This clonotype showed up just a few times. This chain links TRBV4-3 with TRBJ1-4; D possibly corresponds to TRBD1 (5 bases). V was clipped by 2 bases and J by 8 bases, with 15 bases between them. Germline assignment: CDR1 LGHNA and CDR2 YSLEER. The CDR3 totals 15 residues. CDR3 in DNA: TGCGCCAGCAGCCAAAACTTGGGGGAGGAGGAAAAACTGTTTTTT. It specifies CASSQNLGEEEKLFF.